This T cell receptor beta chain was recovered during a study of cytomegalovirus exposure and HLA in healthy donors (dated by TCRdb to 2017 to 2019). About the full investigation: According to a later analysis, one platform produced both the roughly 110 validation repertoires and the 550 to 800 repertoires of the first cohort. To predict cytomegalovirus infection status, the study combined high-throughput TCR immunosequencing, statistical association of individual TCRs with disease status, and machine learning. The study was designed to test whether signatures of past pathogen exposure could be identified by cataloging public T cell receptors. Along with the approximately 700-subject first cohort, a separate validation cohort of 120 different subjects was used.

Worth noting for this clone: Its antigen is still unknown. Base qualities are missing; no much larger clone stands one base away.

Receptor libraries were prepared by the immunoSEQ multiplex PCR assay. The paper's processing steps were these. A statistical classification framework was developed to diagnose cytomegalovirus status using the catalog of TCR beta chain sequences. TCRdb mirrors the immuneACCESS table, restricted to in-frame sequences. Some clones are absent from its copies; in checked studies, under half trace to an unresolved V gene, and the reason for the others is unknown. V and J calls plus clone size are reproduced from that table; the DNA served to infer D and trimming. This sample has more than 250,000 clones in its table, and approximately 86% of those were observed once. The ten most abundant clones make up over 1% of the sample. The study at large found these results: The study gave a list of roughly 150 TCR beta chains associated with cytomegalovirus. Most TCR sequences were seen in very few donors, while some public TCRs were found in many individuals. Subsequent analysis determined that TCRs grouped into clusters in the first cohort also showed a tendency toward co-occurrence across the roughly 120 validation repertoires, and roughly 95% of cluster scores exceeded 0. The authors suggested that the approach could potentially be generalized to other disease states and immunological phenotypes. The classifier was reported to diagnose cytomegalovirus status with high specificity and sensitivity in both the original cohort and the validation cohort. A few of the identified cytomegalovirus-associated TCR beta chains were confirmed in vitro to be specific for cytomegalovirus antigens. The validation cohort had no HLA typing available for a later analysis, so co-occurrence within that cohort was assessed over all 130 or so repertoires.

Donors formed part of the validation cohort, which comprised 95 to 150 subjects and was distinct from the first cohort of 666 subjects. The sample taken for sequencing was PBMCs. The sequence derives from a woman aged 25 to 39 in good health and CMV-seropositive.

The DNA sequence is given as TGCGCCAGCAGCGAGGGACCGAAGTATGGCTACACCTTC. Its translation reads: CASSEGPKYGYTF. This receptor chain uses TRBV5-1 and TRBJ1-2, and possibly TRBD1, on 5 matching bases. CDR1 and CDR2 are read off the germline V gene as SGHRS and YFSETQ. The CDR3 starts with the cysteine, ends with the phenylalanine, and has 13 residues. The only DNA kept is the CDR3, 39 bases in frame from the first base. A distance of 12 bases separates the germline ends of V and J, which lose 4 bases and 5 bases respectively.